This T cell receptor beta chain was sequenced during a study of shared clonotypes between healthy human individuals. This clone was recorded at least ten times. CDR3 size: 14 residues. Germline V CDR1 and CDR2: PRHDT, FYEKMQ (reference sequence). V was trimmed by 4 bases and J by 2 bases, leaving 11 bases between them. Genomic DNA (from each subset) was split evenly across several immunoSEQ plates. The repertoire was sequenced with immunoSEQ multiplex PCR; TCRdb's copy has only in-frame clones and lacks some. The table has about 1 million clones, about 80% seen once. This clonotype was sampled from a man aged 18 to 29 in good health. The chain links TRBV13 to TRBJ1-2; no clear D gene. The sequenced sample was memory CD4+ T cells sorted from blood. The subset: CD45RA-negative fraction. The CDR3 sequence is CASSSLAGNYGYTF. CDR3 sequence (DNA): TGTGCCAGCAGCTCCCTGGCAGGAAACTATGGCTACACCTTC.